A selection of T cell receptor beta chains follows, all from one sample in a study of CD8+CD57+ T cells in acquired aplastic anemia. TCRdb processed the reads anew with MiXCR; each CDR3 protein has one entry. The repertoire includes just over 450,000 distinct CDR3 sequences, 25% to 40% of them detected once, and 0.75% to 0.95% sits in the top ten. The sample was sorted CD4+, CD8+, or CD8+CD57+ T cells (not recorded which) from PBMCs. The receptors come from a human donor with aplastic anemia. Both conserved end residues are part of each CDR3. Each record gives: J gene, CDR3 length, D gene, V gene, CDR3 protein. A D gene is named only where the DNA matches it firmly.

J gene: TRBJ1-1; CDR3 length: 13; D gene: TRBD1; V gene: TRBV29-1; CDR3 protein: CSPPGTEYTEAFF
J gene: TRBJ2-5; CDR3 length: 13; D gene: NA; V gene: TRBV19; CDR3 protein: CASSKVFEETQYF
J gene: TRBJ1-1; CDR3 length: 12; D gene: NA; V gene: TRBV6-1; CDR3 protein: CASKGTGFEAFF
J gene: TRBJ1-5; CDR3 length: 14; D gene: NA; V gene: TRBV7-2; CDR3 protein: CASSRDIPGQPQHF
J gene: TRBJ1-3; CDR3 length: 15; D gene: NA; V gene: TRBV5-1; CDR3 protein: CASSGTGASGNTIYF
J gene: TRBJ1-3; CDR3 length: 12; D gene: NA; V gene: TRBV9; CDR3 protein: CASSAPGLTIYF
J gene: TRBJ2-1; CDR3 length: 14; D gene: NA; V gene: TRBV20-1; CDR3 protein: CSAPPGGKDNEQFF
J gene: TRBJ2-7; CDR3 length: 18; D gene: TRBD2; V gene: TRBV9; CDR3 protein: CASSAGTSGGASRYEQYF
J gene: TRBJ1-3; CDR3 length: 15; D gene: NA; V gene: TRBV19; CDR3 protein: CASSTGLTSGNTIYF
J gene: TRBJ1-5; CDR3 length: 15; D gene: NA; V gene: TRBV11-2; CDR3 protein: CASSLDREPNQPQHF
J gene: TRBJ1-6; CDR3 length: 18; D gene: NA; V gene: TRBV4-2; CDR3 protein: CASSQDSLRSSYNSPLHF
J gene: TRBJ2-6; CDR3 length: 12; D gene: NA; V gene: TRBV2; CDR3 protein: CASSRDWGTEAF
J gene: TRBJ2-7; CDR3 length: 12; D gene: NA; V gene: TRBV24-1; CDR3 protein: CATDQVSYEQYF
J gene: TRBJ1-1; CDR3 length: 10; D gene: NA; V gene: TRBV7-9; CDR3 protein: CATWTAEAFF
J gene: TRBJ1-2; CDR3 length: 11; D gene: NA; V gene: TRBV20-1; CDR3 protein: CSARDGPGYTF
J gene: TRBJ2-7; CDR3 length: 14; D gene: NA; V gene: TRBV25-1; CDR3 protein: CASSSVTGRNEQYF
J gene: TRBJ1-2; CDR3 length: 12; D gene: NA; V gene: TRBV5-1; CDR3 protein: CASSAGGGGHTF
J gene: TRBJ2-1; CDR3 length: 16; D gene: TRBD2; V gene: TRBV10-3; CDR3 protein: CAISEGLGPPKIEQFF
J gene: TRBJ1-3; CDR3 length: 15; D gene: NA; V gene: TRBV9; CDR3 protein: CASGGGVPSGNTIYF
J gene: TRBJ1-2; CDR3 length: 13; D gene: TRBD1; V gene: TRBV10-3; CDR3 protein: CAFWTGGVGGYTF
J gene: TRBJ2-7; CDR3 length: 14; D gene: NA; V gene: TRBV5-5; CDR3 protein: CASRSPGRGLEQYF
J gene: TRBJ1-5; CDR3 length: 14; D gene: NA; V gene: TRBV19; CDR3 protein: CASSPGQSNQPQHF
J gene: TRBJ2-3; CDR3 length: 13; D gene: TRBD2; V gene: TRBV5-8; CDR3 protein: CASSGRDTDTQYF
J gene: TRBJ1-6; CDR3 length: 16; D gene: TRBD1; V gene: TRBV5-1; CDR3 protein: CASSSTTGGYNSPLHF
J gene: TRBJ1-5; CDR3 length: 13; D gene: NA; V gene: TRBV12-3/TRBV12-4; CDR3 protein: CASSLGDNQPQHF
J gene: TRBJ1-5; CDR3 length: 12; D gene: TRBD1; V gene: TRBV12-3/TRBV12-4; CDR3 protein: CASRGGQGTQHF
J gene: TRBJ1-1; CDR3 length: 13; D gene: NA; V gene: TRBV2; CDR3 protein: CASSLFRNTEAFF
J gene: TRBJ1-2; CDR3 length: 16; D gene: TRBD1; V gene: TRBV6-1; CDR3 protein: CASTLSGTGIVYGYTF
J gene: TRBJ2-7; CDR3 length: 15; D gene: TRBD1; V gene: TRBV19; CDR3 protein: CASSIQTGGADEQYF
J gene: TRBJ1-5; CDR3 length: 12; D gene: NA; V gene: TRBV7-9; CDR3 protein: CASSWGDGRQHF
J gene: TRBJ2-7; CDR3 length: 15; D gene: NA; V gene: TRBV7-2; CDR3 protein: CASSYTGTNDYEQYF
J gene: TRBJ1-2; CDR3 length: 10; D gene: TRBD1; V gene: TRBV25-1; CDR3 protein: CASSERDSPF
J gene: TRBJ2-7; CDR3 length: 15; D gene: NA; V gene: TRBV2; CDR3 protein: CASSMSVGFSYEQYF
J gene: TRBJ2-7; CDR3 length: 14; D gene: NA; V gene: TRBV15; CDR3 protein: CATSRVRTPYEQYF
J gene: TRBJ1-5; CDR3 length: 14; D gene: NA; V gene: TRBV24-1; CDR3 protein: CATSCPGSSRPQHF
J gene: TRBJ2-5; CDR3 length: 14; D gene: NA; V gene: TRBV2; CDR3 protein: CASSGDWRQETQYF
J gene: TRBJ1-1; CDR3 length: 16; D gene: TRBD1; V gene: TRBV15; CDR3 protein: CATSRGVRDSNTEAFF
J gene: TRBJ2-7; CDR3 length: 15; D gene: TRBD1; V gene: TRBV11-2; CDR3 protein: CASRRNRDSSYEQYF
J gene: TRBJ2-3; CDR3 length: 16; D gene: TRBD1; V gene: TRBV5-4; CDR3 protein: CASSLPRQGVGDTQYF